A selection of T cell receptor beta chains follows, all from one sample in a study of OX40 agonist ivuxolimab in advanced cancers. The table came from immunoSEQ multiplex PCR; TCRdb's copy has only in-frame clones and leaves some out. Of around 15,000 clones in the sample, about 89% were seen once. The specimen comprised CD4+ or CD8+ T cells sorted from blood, sampled in a trial of the OX40 agonist ivuxolimab. The receptors were gathered from an adult with an advanced solid tumor such as melanoma, head and neck, liver or kidney cancer. Each CDR3 is given without its conserved first and last residue. The order of the fields is V gene, J gene, CDR3 protein.

>TRBV30|TRBJ1-2
AWSAGQGARGYT
>TRBV7-9|TRBJ2-7
ASSYDRGRDEQY
>TRBV7-9|TRBJ2-3
ASSLDPGDTQY
>TRBV4-3|TRBJ1-5
ASSQEVGRSNQPQH
>TRBV6-5|TRBJ1-5
ASSYGAGFQPQH
>TRBV5-1|TRBJ2-3
ASSSKLAFRTDTQY
>TRBV5-4|TRBJ1-1
ASSLLVGSEGVNTEAF
>TRBV7-9|TRBJ2-5
ASSSWKTGQETQY
>TRBV7-9|TRBJ2-7
ASSSTGSEQY
>TRBV5-6|TRBJ2-7
ASSFQGTDEQY
>TRBV30|TRBJ2-7
AWSVGQGYEQY
>TRBV7-9|TRBJ2-2
ASSLSGTLTGELF
>TRBV10-3|TRBJ2-5
AISELVDEETQY
>TRBV7-2|TRBJ2-7
ASSLGKGGYEQY
>TRBV6-5|TRBJ1-2
ASKGIRGSDYGYT
>TRBV11-3|TRBJ2-7
ASSLDLGGYEQY
>TRBV4-1|TRBJ2-1
ASSQDLNEQF
>TRBV6-5|TRBJ2-5
ASSGSGAETQY
>TRBV7-9|TRBJ2-7
ASSSRTGSLAGDDEQY
>TRBV6-1|TRBJ2-1
ASSEADPLGRDEQF
>TRBV30|TRBJ1-3
AIDKTGRRNTIY
>TRBV13|TRBJ2-6
ASSLWGSGANVLT
>TRBV15|TRBJ2-2
ATSRPQKGEGTGELF
>TRBV7-3|TRBJ2-7
ASSIPFGKHSYEQY
>TRBV7-9|TRBJ2-7
ASSLEGLATNEQY
>TRBV4-1|TRBJ2-4
ASSQDPDGAKNIQY
>TRBV6-6|TRBJ1-2
ASSGAVEGGYGYT
>TRBV6-6|TRBJ1-2
ASSRGGGNGYT
>TRBV2|TRBJ2-2
ASRKDRGGRELF
>TRBV30|TRBJ2-7
AWGTGQGYEQY
>TRBV2|TRBJ2-4
ASRYEGAKNIQY
>TRBV13|TRBJ2-7
ASSPFGHEQY
>TRBV9|TRBJ1-2
ASSTPGGYGYT
>TRBV19|TRBJ2-7
ASSIGLEKYEQY
>TRBV6-6|TRBJ1-1
ASTQGGRGTEAF
>TRBV7-2|TRBJ2-5
ASILPGGAEQETQY
>TRBV19|TRBJ2-2
ASRLAGELF
>TRBV7-9|TRBJ2-1
ASSPPRGNEQF
>TRBV5-5|TRBJ2-1
ASSLSDINEQF
>TRBV21-1|TRBJ1-2
ASSPRTGNLNYGYT
>TRBV7-9|TRBJ2-7
ASSYYYDGYEQY
>TRBV9|TRBJ2-1
ASSVAGGPYEQF
>TRBV7-6|TRBJ2-7
ASSLAKGGRAYEQY
>TRBV6-4|TRBJ2-1
ASPVGTSSYNEQF
>TRBV6-4|TRBJ1-1
ASSSIPNTEAF
>TRBV6-5|TRBJ1-1
ASSARGGGNTEAF
>TRBV11-2|TRBJ2-1
ASSTGTSPWEQF
>TRBV27|TRBJ2-3
ASSLIAVGVRHTQY
>TRBV7-9|TRBJ2-7
ASSLRGFSYEQY
>TRBV12-1|TRBJ1-2
ASSQKGPYYGYT
>TRBV7-9|TRBJ2-7
ASSPTGRFEQY
>TRBV7-8|TRBJ2-2
ASSLAANGDRAYTGELF
>TRBV13|TRBJ2-7
ASSRPGPSYEQY
>TRBV19|TRBJ2-7
ASSGAGGPFYEQY
>TRBV25-1|TRBJ2-3
ASSVSAVPDTQY
>TRBV15|TRBJ1-1
ATSPLPVIVNTEAF
>TRBV25-1|TRBJ2-7
ASASAYGTDYEQY